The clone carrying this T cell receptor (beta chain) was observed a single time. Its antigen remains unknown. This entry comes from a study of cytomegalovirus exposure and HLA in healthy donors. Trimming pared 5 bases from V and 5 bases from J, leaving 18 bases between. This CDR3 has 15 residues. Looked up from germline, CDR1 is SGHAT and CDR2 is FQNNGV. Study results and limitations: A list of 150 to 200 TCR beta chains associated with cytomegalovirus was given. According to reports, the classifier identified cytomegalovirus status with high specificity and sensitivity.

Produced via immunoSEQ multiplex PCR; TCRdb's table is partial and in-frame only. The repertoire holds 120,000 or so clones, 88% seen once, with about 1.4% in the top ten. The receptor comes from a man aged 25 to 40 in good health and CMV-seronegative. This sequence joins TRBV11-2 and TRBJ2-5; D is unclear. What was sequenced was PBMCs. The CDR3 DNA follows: TGTGCCAGCAGCCTTAGATTGGTTAGTGAGGAGACCCAGTACTTC. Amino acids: CASSLRLVSEETQYF.